This passage covers 2 T cell receptor beta chains from one sample sequenced in a study of blood T cell repertoires in COVID-19. Sequenced by immunoSEQ multiplex PCR; TCRdb stores in-frame clones only, minus some. The sample contains around 100,000 clones, around 83% of which appear only once. Material: peripheral blood. The source of these receptors is a middle-aged man with acute or convalescent COVID-19.

CDR3 nucleotides: TGCGCCAGCAACCCGACAGGGGGCACAGATACGCAGTATTTT. Protein: CASNPTGGTDTQYF. The chain joins TRBV10-2 to TRBJ2-3; 8 positions match TRBD1. Germline V gene lookup returns CDR1 WSHSY and CDR2 SAAADI. The CDR3 extends over 14 amino acids. J was trimmed by 1 base and V by 7 bases; bases with no gene match: 4.

The chain uses TRBV19 and TRBJ1-5, with D uncertain. Deletions cut 8 bases from V and 7 bases from J, with 15 bases between. The length of the CDR3 is 13 residues. Germline V CDR1 and CDR2: LNHDA, SQIVND (reference sequence). The CDR3 sequence: CASAGSLRQPQHF. CDR3 sequence (DNA): TGTGCCAGTGCCGGGTCCCTCAGACAGCCCCAGCATTTT. The full variable domain, in which reference TRBV19 and TRBJ1-5 provide the parts outside the CDR3, is DGGITQSPKYLFRKEGQNVTLSCEQNLNHDAMYWYRQDPGQGLRLIYYSQIVNDFQKGDIAEGYSVSREKKESFPLTVTSAQKNPTAFYLCASAGSLRQPQHFGDGTRLSIL.